The entry that follows covers one T cell receptor (beta chain) sequence. These data are taken from a study of blood T cell repertoires in COVID-19. Assay used: immunoSEQ multiplex PCR; TCRdb lists only in-frame clones, some missing. The table has about 200,000 clones, 75% to 90% seen once. CDR1 is SQVTM, CDR2 ANQGSEA, per germline. V lost 7 bases to trimming and J lost 2 bases, with 13 bases between them. The CDR3 runs to 13 residues. The sequence derives from a man aged 55-75 years who had recovered from COVID-19. The chain uses TRBV29-1 and TRBJ2-3; either TRBD1 or TRBD2 may supply D (5 bases each). The sequenced sample was peripheral blood. CDR3 nucleotide sequence: TGCAGCGGGGGGTGGGCAGTCACAGATACGCAGTATTTT. It encodes CSGGWAVTDTQYF.